These 10 T cell receptor beta chains share one sample of origin, sequenced in a study of technical replicates of blood from a few donors. Data came from immunoSEQ multiplex PCR; TCRdb stores just in-frame clones and leaves some out. The sample includes approximately 85,000 clones, 85% to 95% seen only once; the top ten take around 0.25%. The sample was T cells isolated from PBMCs. These receptor sequences come from a human donor in good health.

This sequence joins TRBV2 and TRBJ2-7; 11 bases map to TRBD1. After removal of 6 bases from V and 5 bases from J, the junction contained 6 bases not matched to a gene. CDR1 and CDR2 (germline): SNHLY, FYNNEI. The CDR3 runs 14 residues. CDR3 region: CASRDRGRFHEQYF. CDR3 nucleotide sequence: TGTGCCAGCAGGGACAGGGGGCGCTTCCACGAGCAGTACTTC.

This clone was detected only once. The genes are TRBV11-3 and TRBJ2-7; 8 bases are a match to TRBD2. The V and J ends lost 1 base and 1 base, in that order; junction bases with no gene match: 3. The germline gives CDR1 SGHNT, CDR2 YENEEA. This CDR3 region has 15 residues. This CDR3 reads CASSLARGGSYEQYF. CDR3 bases: TGTGCCAGCAGCTTAGCACGCGGGGGGTCCTACGAGCAGTACTTC.

CDR3 protein: CASKSGENTGELFF. CDR3 nucleotides: TGTGCCAGCAAGAGCGGGGAGAACACCGGGGAGCTGTTTTTT. This rearrangement joins TRBV2 to TRBJ2-2; 7 bases agree with TRBD2. Germline V lookup: CDR1 SNHLY, CDR2 FYNNEI. V lost 7 bases, J lost 1 base, and 3 bases stayed unmatched. The CDR3 has 14 residues.

The chain uses TRBV7-6 and TRBJ1-1; the D gene is possibly TRBD1 (5 bases). V was shortened by 2 bases and J by 5 bases, with 18 bases between the two germline ends. This CDR3 has 16 amino acids. In germline, CDR1 is SGHVS, CDR2 FNYEAQ. Written as DNA, the CDR3 is TGTGCCAGCAGCTTAAACGGAGTCAGCAGGGCTACTGAAGCTTTCTTT. Encoded protein: CASSLNGVSRATEAFF.

The CDR3 DNA reads TGCGCCAGCAGCTTGGACGTCGGCACCGGGGAGCTGTTTTTT. Protein: CASSLDVGTGELFF. This sequence joins TRBV5-1 and TRBJ2-2, with D hard to call. Per the germline V gene, CDR1 is SGHRS and CDR2 is YFSETQ. V was clipped by 0 bases and J by 4 bases, with 7 bases between them. The CDR3 sequence is 14 residues long.

The chain recombines TRBV10-3 with TRBJ2-3, with 10 bases matching TRBD2. Germline CDR1 is ENHRY and CDR2 is SYGVKD. Trimming at V came to 0 bases and at J to 2 bases, leaving 5 bases not matched to a gene. The CDR3 length is 17 residues. CDR3 sequence: CAISESASGGATDTQYF. The CDR3 DNA follows: TGTGCCATCAGTGAGTCTGCTAGCGGGGGAGCCACAGATACGCAGTATTTT.

The chain joins TRBV18 to TRBJ1-2; a possible D gene is TRBD1 (5 bases). With 3 bases removed from V and 2 bases from J, the gap between germline ends came to 10 bases. CDR3 length equals 14 residues. Looked up from germline, CDR1 is KGHSH and CDR2 is LQKENI. CDR3: CASSPIDRNYGYTF. The CDR3 region has the DNA TGTGCCAGCTCACCGATAGACAGAAACTATGGCTACACCTTC.

V usage is TRBV2 and J usage is TRBJ2-1, with 8 bases that match TRBD1. J lost 4 bases, V lost 6 bases, and 8 bases had no gene match. Germline V gene data show CDR1 as SNHLY and CDR2 as FYNNEI. The CDR3 totals 15 residues. The CDR3 DNA reads as TGTGCCAGCAGACTCGACAGGGGCCCTTACAATGAGCAGTTCTTC. Translating it yields CASRLDRGPYNEQFF.

The chain carries TRBV5-6 and TRBJ2-5, with TRBD2 matching over 9 bases. The CDR3 extends over 15 amino acids. CDR1 SGHDT and CDR2 YYEEEE come from the germline V gene. J gave up 5 bases and V 2 bases, and 7 bases lay outside the gene matches. The CDR3 bases are TGTGCCAGCAGCTTCGGGACTAGCACCCCCGAGACCCAGTACTTC. This translates into CASSFGTSTPETQYF.

This clone was found once. V usage is TRBV2 and J usage is TRBJ1-1; 8 bases are shared with TRBD1. CDR1 and CDR2 (germline): SNHLY, FYNNEI. CDR3 size: 14 residues. After removal of 7 bases from V and 6 bases from J, the junction contained 10 bases not matched to a gene. The CDR3 is CASNPQQGAAEAFF. Here the CDR3 DNA reads TGTGCCAGCAATCCACAGCAGGGGGCGGCTGAAGCTTTCTTT.